A single sample is the source of the 13 T cell receptor beta chains below, sequenced in a study of blood T cells in healthy people across ages. It was with a sample-barcoded 5' primer and a J-beta primer mix that a second PCR of about 6 to 12 cycles was run. TCRdb called the 5' RACE reads again in MiXCR, with one record for every CDR3 protein. The sample holds hundreds of thousands of distinct CDR3 sequences, 58% seen once. Sequencing was performed on blood. These TCRs come from a man aged 60 to 75 in good health.

V and J are TRBV18 and TRBJ2-7, with TRBD1 matching 8 bases. The J call may be in error: the DNA end matches TRBJ2-4 better. This CDR3 region has 12 residues. Per the germline V gene, CDR1 is KGHSH and CDR2 is LQKENI. CDR3 in amino acids: CASSPGQDIQYF. The CDR3 nucleotides read TGTGCCAGCTCACCGGGACAGGACATTCAGTACTTC.

J is TRBJ1-4 and V is TRBV24-1; unclear D gene. The CDR3 has 17 amino acids. CDR1 is KGHDR and CDR2 is SFDVKD in the germline V gene. V lost 0 bases and J lost 0, with 10 bases in between. CDR3 loop: CATSDLERLATNEKLFF. The CDR3 DNA sequence: TGTGCCACCAGTGATTTGGAAAGGCTTGCAACTAATGAAAAACTGTTTTTT.

This clonotype appeared a single time. The genes are TRBV12-5 and TRBJ2-7; D is uncertain. The CDR3 runs 15 residues. The V end lost 0 bases, the J end lost 0 bases, and 9 bases lay between the germline ends. The germline CDR1 and CDR2 sequences are LGHNT and FRNRAP. This CDR3 reads CASGLVGMNSYEQYF. The CDR3 bases are TGTGCTAGTGGTTTGGTAGGTATGAACTCCTACGAGCAGTACTTC. Combining the CDR3 with reference TRBV12-5 and TRBJ2-7 gives the whole variable domain DARVTQTPRHKVTEMGQEVTMRCQPILGHNTVFWYRQTMMQGLELLAYFRNRAPLDDSGMPKDRFSAEMPDATLATLKIQPSEPRDSAVYFCASGLVGMNSYEQYFGPGTRLTVT.

The chain is built from TRBV3-1 and TRBJ2-1; TRBD2 agrees at 12 bases. Per the germline V gene, CDR1 is LGHDT and CDR2 is YNNKEL (reference sequence). V gave up 4 bases and J gave up 9 bases; unmatched junction bases: 7. The CDR3 loop spans 15 amino acids. CDR3 region: CASSPASGGACEQFF. DNA of the CDR3: TGTGCCAGCAGCCCCGCTAGCGGGGGGGCTTGTGAGCAGTTCTTC.

This chain links TRBV3-1 with TRBJ2-3; the D gene is possibly TRBD2 (6 bases). The CDR3 extends over 15 amino acids. Looked up from germline, CDR1 is LGHDT and CDR2 is YNNKEL (reference sequence). V lost 4 bases and J 7 bases, leaving 18 bases between the germline ends. The CDR3, as DNA: TGTGCCAGCAGCCCCCTGGGGGGAGTCATGAATACGCAGTATTTT. Translating gives CASSPLGGVMNTQYF.

This clonotype has a handful of counts. The V and J genes are TRBV4-1 and TRBJ2-1; TRBD1 agrees at 7 bases. The CDR3 sequence is 17 residues long. V was pared by 1 base and J by 0 bases, with 6 bases of the junction left unmatched. From germline, CDR1 is MGHRA and CDR2 YSYEKL. CDR3 coding DNA: TGCGCCAGCAGCCAAGGGACAGGCCCTAGCTCCTACAATGAGCAGTTCTTC. Amino acids: CASSQGTGPSSYNEQFF.

Only a few counts were recorded for this clonotype. The rearrangement uses TRBV4-2 and TRBJ2-5; 8 bases match TRBD2. The end of the DNA fits TRBJ2-7 better, so the J call may be wrong. This CDR3 is 15 amino acids long. Per the germline V gene, CDR1 is LGHNA and CDR2 is YNFKEQ. CDR3 DNA sequence: TGTGCCAGCAGTCGCGAGCGGGGGTCCTTCTACGAGCAGTACTTC. It encodes CASSRERGSFYEQYF.

This clonotype was found once. The chain has TRBV10-3 and TRBJ2-1; D is perhaps TRBD1 or TRBD2 (7 bases each). Germline-derived CDR1 and CDR2 are ENHRY and SYGVKD. Trimming cost V 4 bases and J 6 bases, with 19 bases left between them. This CDR3 comprises 16 residues. The DNA for the CDR3 is TGTGCCATCAGTGCTAGGGAGGGGGCGATTCGCAATGAGCAGTTCTTC. This gives the protein CAISAREGAIRNEQFF.

This clonotype showed up just a few times. V gene TRBV20-1 combines with J gene TRBJ1-2; 10 bases are shared with TRBD1. The CDR3 consists of 14 residues. The germline gives CDR1 DFQATT, CDR2 SNEGSKA (reference sequence). The V segment lost 3 bases and the J segment 4 bases; nucleotides outside the gene matches: 5. This CDR3 reads CSASRDRGGYGYTF. The CDR3 coding sequence is TGCAGTGCTAGTAGGGACAGGGGAGGCTATGGCTACACCTTC.

V and J are TRBV20-1 and TRBJ2-4; 7 nucleotides align to TRBD1. The DNA end is a closer match to TRBJ2-5, so the J assignment may be wrong. Germline V lookup: CDR1 DFQATT, CDR2 SNEGSKA (reference sequence). This CDR3 has 14 amino acids. The CDR3: CSASKPGQQETQYF. The CDR3 bases are TGCAGTGCCAGTAAACCGGGACAGCAAGAGACCCAGTACTTC.

Ten or more counts support this clonotype. The rearrangement joins TRBV7-2 to TRBJ2-7, with D possibly matching TRBD1 (5 bases). Trimming removed 2 bases from V and 1 base from J, with 12 bases in between. There are 15 residues in the CDR3. Germline lookup yields CDR1 SGHTA and CDR2 FQGNSA. CDR3 sequence (DNA): TGTGCCAGCAGCTTATTCTCCAGGGCTTCCTACGAGCAGTACTTC. Translating gives CASSLFSRASYEQYF.

This clonotype has only one observation. The chain recombines TRBV20-1 with TRBJ2-5; D may be TRBD1 (5 bases). This CDR3 is 16 amino acids long. Germline CDR1 is DFQATT and CDR2 is SNEGSKA (reference sequence). Deletions cut 1 base from V and 5 bases from J, with 20 bases between. This CDR3 reads CSARAAAGLVDETQYF. The CDR3, as DNA: TGCAGTGCTAGAGCTGCCGCAGGGTTGGTAGACGAGACCCAGTACTTC.

The CDR3 DNA reads as TGCAGCGTTGAAAGGGGGGGTAGCGACGAGCAGTACTTC. Residues: CSVERGGSDEQYF. The genes are TRBV29-1 and TRBJ2-7; D might be TRBD2 (7 bases). V dropped 2 bases and J dropped 5 bases, with 13 bases sitting between them. Germline CDR1 SQVTM, CDR2 ANQGSEA. This CDR3 has 13 amino acids.